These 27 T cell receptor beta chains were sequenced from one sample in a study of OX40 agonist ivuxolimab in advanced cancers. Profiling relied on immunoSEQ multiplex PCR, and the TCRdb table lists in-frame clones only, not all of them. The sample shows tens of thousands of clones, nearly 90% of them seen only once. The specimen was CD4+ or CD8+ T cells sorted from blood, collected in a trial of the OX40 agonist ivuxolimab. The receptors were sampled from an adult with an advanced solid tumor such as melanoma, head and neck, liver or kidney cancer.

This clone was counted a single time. CDR3 sequence (DNA): TGTGCCAGCAGTGCCGGCGTCCACTCCTACGAGCAGTACGTC. As protein: CASSAGVHSYEQYV. V and J are TRBV6-1 and TRBJ2-7, with D hard to call. The CDR3 loop spans 14 amino acids. Germline assignment: CDR1 MNHNS and CDR2 SASEGT. V was cut by 4 bases and J by 0 bases, with 10 bases left in between.

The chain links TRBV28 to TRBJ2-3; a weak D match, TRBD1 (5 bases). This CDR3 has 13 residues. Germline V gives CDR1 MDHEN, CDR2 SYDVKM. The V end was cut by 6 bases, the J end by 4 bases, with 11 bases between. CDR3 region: CASRPLGPDTQYF. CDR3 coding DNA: TGTGCCAGCAGACCCTTGGGGCCAGATACGCAGTATTTT.

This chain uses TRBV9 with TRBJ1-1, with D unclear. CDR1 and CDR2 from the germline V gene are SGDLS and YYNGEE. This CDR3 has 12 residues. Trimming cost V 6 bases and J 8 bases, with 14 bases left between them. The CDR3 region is CASTNPAGEAFF. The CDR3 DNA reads TGTGCCAGCACCAACCCCGCCGGGGAAGCTTTCTTT.

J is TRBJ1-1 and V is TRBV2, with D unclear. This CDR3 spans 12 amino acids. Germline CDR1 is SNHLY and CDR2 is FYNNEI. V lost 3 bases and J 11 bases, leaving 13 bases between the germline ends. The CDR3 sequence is CASSDNPNVAFF. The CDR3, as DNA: TGTGCCAGCAGTGACAACCCGAATGTGGCTTTCTTT.

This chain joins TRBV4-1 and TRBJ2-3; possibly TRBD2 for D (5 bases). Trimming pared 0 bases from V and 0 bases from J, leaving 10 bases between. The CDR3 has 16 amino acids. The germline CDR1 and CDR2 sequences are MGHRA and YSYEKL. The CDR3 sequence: CASSQEGGTSTDTQYF. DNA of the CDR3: TGCGCCAGCAGCCAAGAAGGAGGTACCAGCACAGATACGCAGTATTTT.

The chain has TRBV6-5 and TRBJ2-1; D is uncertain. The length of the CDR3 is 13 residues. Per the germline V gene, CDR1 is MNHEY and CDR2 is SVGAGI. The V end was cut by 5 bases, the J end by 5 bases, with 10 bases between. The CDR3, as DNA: TGTGCCAGCAGTCCAAGTGGGAACAATGAGCAGTTCTTC. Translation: CASSPSGNNEQFF.

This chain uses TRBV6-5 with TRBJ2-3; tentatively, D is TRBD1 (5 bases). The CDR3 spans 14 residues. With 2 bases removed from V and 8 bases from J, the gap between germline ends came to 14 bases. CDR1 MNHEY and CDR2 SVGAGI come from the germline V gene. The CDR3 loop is CASSYGAPKGTQYF. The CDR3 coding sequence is TGTGCCAGCAGTTACGGGGCGCCGAAAGGTACGCAGTATTTT.

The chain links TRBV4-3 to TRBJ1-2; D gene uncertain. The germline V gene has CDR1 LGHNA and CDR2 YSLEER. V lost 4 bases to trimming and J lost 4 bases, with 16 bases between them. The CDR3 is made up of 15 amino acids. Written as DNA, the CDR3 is TGCGCCAGCAGCCGAGAAACCAATTCGATCTATGGCTACACCTTC. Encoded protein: CASSRETNSIYGYTF.

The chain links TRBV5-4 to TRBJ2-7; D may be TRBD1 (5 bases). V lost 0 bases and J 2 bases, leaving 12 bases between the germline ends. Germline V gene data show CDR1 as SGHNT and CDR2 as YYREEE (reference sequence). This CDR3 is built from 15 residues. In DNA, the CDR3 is TGTGCCAGCAGCTTGGATATAGACAGCCCCTACGAGCAGTACTTC. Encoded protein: CASSLDIDSPYEQYF. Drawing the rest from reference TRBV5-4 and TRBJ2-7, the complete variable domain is ETGVTQSPTHLIKTRGQQVTLRCSSQSGHNTVSWYQQALGQGPQFIFQYYREEENGRGNFPPRFSGLQFPNYSSELNVNALELDDSALYLCASSLDIDSPYEQYFGPGTRLTVT.

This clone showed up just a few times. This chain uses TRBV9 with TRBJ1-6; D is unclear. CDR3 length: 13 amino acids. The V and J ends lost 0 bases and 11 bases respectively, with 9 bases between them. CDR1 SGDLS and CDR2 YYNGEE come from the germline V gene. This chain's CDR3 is CASSVGGRTPLHF. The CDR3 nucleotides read TGTGCCAGCAGCGTAGGGGGTCGGACACCCCTCCACTTT.

The CDR3 loop reads CASSHHGFSKNIQYF. In DNA form, the CDR3 reads TGCGCCAGCAGCCACCATGGTTTCTCCAAAAACATTCAGTACTTC. The rearrangement links TRBV4-1 to TRBJ2-4; no reliable D call. This CDR3 region has 15 residues. From germline, CDR1 is MGHRA and CDR2 YSYEKL. V dropped 3 bases and J dropped 2 bases, with 11 bases sitting between them.

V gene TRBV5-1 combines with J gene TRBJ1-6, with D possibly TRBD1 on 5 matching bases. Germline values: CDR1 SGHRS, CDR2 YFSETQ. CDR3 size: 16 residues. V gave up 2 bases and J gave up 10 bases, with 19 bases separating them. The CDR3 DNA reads TGCGCCAGCAGCTTAACTCAGGGTCCGGTTAGGTCACCCCTCCACTTT. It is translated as CASSLTQGPVRSPLHF.

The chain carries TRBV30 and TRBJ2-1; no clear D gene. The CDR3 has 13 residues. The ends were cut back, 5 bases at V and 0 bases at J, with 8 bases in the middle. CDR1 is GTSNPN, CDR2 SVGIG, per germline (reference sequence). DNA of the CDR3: TGTGCCTGGGGGTTTAGCTCCTACAATGAGCAGTTCTTC. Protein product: CAWGFSSYNEQFF.

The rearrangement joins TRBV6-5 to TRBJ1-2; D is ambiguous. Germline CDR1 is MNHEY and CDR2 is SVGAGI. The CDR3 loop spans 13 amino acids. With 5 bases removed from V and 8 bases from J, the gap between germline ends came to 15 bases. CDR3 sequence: CASSPRGARGYTF. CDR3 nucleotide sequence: TGTGCCAGCAGTCCGCGGGGTGCGAGGGGCTACACCTTC.

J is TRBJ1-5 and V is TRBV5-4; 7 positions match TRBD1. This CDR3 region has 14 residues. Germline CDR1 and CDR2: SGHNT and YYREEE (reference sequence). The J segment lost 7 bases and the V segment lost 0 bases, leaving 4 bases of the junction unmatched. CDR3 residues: CASSLGTGRQPQHF. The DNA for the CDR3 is TGTGCCAGCAGCTTGGGGACAGGAAGACAGCCCCAGCATTTT. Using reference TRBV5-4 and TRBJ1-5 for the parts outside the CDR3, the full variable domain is ETGVTQSPTHLIKTRGQQVTLRCSSQSGHNTVSWYQQALGQGPQFIFQYYREEENGRGNFPPRFSGLQFPNYSSELNVNALELDDSALYLCASSLGTGRQPQHFGDGTRLSIL.

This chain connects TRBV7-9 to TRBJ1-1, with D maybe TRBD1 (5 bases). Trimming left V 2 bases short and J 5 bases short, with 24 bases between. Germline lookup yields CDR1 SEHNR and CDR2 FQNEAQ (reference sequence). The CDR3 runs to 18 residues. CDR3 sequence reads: CASSLNTQGPARGTEAFF. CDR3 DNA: TGTGCCAGCAGCTTAAATACCCAGGGCCCAGCCCGGGGGACTGAAGCTTTCTTT.

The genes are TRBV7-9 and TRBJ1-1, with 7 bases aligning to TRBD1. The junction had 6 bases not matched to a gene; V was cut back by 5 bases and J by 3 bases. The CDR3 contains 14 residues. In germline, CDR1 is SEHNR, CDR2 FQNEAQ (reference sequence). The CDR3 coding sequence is TGTGCCAGCAGCGAGGGAACAGGGGACACTGAAGCTTTCTTT. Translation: CASSEGTGDTEAFF. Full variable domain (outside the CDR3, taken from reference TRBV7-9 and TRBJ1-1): DTGVSQNPRHKITKRGQNVTFRCDPISEHNRLYWYRQTLGQGPEFLTYFQNEAQLEKSRLLSDRFSAERPKGSFSTLEIQRTEQGDSAMYLCASSEGTGDTEAFFGQGTRLTVV.

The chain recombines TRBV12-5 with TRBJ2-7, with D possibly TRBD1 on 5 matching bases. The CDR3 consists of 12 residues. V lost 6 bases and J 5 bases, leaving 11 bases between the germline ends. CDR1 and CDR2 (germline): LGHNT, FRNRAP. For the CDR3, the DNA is TGTGCTAGTGGGAACCAGGGCCACGAGCAGTACTTC. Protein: CASGNQGHEQYF.

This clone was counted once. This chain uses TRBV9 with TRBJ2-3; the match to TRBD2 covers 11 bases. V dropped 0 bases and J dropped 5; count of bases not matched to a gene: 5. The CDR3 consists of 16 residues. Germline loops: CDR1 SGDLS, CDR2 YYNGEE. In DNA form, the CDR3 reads TGTGCCAGCAGCGTAGTAGCGGGGGGGCAACAAGATACGCAGTATTTT. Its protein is CASSVVAGGQQDTQYF.

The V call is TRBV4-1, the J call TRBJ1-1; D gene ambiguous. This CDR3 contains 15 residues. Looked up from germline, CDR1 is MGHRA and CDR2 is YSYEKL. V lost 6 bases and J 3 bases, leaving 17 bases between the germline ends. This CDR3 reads CASSSDGFMDTEAFF. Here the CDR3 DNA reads TGCGCCAGCAGTTCCGATGGGTTTATGGACACTGAAGCTTTCTTT.

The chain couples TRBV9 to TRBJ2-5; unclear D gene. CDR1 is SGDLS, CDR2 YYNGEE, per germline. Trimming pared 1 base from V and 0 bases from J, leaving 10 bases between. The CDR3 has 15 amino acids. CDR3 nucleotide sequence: TGTGCCAGCAGCGTATTCGGGCGGAACCAAGAGACCCAGTACTTC. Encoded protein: CASSVFGRNQETQYF.

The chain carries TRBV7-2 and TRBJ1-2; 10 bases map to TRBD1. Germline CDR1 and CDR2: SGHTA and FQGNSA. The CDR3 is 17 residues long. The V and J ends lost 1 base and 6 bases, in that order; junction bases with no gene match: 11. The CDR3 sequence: CASSLGGGQGPRHGYTF. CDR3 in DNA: TGTGCCAGCAGCTTAGGCGGGGGACAGGGGCCTCGACATGGCTACACCTTC.

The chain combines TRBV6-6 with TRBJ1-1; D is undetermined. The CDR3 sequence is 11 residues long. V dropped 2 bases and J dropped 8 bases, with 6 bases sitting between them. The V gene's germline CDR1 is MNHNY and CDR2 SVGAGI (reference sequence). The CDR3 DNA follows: TGTGCCAGCAGTTACGTAAGGGAAGCTTTCTTT. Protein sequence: CASSYVREAFF.

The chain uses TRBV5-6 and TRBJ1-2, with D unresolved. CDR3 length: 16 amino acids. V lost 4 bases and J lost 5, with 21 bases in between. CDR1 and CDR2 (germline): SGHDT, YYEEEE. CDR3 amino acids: CASSPTNLAHVYGYTF. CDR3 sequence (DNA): TGTGCCAGCAGCCCGACGAACCTGGCCCATGTTTATGGCTACACCTTC.

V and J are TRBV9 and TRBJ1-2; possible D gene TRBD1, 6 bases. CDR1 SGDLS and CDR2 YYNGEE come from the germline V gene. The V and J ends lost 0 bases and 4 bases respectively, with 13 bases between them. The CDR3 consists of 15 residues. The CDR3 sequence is CASSVDEGGIYGYTF. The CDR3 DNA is TGTGCCAGCAGCGTAGACGAGGGGGGCATCTATGGCTACACCTTC.

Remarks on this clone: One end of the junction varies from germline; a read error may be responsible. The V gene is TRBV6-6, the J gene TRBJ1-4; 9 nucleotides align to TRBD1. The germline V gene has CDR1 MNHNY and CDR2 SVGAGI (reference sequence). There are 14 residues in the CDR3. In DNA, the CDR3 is TGTGCCAGCAGCCCGGGACAGGGTGTGAGAAAAACTGTTTTT. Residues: CASSPGQGVRKTVF.

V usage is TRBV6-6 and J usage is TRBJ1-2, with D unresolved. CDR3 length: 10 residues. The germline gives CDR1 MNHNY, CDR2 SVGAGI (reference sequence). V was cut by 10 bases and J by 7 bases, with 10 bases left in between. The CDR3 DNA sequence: TGTGCCATCTGGGCGGTTGGCTACACCTTC. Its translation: CAIWAVGYTF.